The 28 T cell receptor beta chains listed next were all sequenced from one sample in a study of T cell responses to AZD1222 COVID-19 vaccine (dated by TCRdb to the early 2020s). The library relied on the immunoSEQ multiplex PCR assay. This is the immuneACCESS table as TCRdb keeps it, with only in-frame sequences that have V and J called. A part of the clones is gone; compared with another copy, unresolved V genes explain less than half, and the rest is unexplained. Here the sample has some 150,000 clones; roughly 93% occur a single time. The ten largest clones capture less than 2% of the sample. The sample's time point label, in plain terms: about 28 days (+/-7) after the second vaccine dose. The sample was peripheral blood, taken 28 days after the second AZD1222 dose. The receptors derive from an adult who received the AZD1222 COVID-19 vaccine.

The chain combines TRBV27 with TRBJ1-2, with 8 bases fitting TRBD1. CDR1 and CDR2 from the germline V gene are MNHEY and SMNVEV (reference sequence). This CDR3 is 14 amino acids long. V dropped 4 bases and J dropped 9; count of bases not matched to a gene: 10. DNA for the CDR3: TGTGCCAGCAGTTCTAGCCTACGGGACAGGAGCTACACCTTC. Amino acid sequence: CASSSSLRDRSYTF.

The CDR3 region is CASSYYRDTLGGYTF. For the CDR3, the DNA is TGTGCCAGCAGTTACTACCGGGACACCCTCGGGGGCTACACCTTC. This chain links TRBV6-5 with TRBJ1-2; weak D call: TRBD1 (6 bases). The length of the CDR3 is 15 residues. The V and J ends lost 1 base and 8 bases respectively, with 17 bases between them. Germline V gene data show CDR1 as MNHEY and CDR2 as SVGAGI.

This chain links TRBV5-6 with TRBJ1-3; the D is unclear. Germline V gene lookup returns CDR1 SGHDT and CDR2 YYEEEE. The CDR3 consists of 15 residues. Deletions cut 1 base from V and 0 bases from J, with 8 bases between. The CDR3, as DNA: TGTGCCAGCAGCTTGAAACGGAACTCTGGAAACACCATATATTTT. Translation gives CASSLKRNSGNTIYF. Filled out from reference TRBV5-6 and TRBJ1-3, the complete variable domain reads DAGVTQSPTHLIKTRGQQVTLRCSPKSGHDTVSWYQQALGQGPQFIFQYYEEEERQRGNFPDRFSGHQFPNYSSELNVNALLLGDSALYLCASSLKRNSGNTIYFGEGSWLTVV.

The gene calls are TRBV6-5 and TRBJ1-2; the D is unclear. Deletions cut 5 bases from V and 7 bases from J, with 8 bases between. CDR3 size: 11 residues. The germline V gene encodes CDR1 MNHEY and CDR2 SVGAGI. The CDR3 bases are TGTGCCAGCAGTCGACTTGTTGGCTACACCTTC. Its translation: CASSRLVGYTF.

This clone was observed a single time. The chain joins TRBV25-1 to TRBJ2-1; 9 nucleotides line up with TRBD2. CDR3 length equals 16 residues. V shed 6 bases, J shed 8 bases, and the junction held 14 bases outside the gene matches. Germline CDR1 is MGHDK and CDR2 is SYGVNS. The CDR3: CASSPPLAGVPHEQFF. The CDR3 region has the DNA TGTGCCAGCAGCCCGCCTTTAGCGGGAGTTCCCCATGAGCAGTTCTTC.

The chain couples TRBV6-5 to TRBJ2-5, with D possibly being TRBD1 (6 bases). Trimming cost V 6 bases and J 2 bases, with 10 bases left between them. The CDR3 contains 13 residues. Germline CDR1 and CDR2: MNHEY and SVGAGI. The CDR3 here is CASSPGQQETQYF. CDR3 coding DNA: TGTGCCAGCAGCCCCGGACAGCAAGAGACCCAGTACTTC.

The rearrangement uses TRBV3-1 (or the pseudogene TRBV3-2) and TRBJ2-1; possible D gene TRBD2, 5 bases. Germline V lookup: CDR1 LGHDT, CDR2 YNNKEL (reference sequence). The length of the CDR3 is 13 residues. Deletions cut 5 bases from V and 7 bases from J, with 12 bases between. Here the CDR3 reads CASSAWGANEQFF. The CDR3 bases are TGTGCCAGCAGCGCCTGGGGAGCGAATGAGCAGTTCTTC.

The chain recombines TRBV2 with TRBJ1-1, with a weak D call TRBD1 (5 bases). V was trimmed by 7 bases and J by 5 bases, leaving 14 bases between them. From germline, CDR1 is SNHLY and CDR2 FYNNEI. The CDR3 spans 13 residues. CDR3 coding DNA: TGTGCCAGCAAGTCCAGGGATAAGACTGAAGCTTTCTTT. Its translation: CASKSRDKTEAFF.

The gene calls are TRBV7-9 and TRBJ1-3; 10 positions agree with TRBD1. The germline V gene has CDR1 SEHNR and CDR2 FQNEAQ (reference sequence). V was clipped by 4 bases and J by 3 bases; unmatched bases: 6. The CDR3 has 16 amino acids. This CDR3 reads CASSSTGQGVGNTIYF. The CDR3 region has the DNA TGTGCCAGCAGCTCCACCGGACAGGGGGTTGGAAACACCATATATTTT.

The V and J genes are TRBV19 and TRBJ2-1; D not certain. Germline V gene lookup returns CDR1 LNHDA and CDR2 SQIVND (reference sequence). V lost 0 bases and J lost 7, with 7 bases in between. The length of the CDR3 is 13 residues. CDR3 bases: TGTGCCAGTAGTATAGATCACGGGAATGAGCAGTTCTTC. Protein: CASSIDHGNEQFF.

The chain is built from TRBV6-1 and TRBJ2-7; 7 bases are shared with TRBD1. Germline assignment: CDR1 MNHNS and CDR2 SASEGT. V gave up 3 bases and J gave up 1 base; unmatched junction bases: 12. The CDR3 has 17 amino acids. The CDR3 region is CASSDPNKTGKSYEQYF. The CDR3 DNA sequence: TGTGCCAGCAGTGACCCAAACAAGACAGGGAAATCCTACGAGCAGTACTTC.

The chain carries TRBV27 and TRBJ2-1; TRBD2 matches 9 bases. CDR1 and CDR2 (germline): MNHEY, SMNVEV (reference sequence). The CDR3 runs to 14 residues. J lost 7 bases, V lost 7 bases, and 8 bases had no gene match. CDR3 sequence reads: CASMVAGASNEQFF. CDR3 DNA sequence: TGTGCCAGCATGGTAGCGGGGGCCAGTAATGAGCAGTTCTTC.

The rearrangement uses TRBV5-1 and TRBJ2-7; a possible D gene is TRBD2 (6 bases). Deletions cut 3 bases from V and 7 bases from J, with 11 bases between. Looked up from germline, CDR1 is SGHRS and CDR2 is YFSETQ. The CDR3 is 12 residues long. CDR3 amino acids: CASSSAEGEQYF. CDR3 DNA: TGCGCCAGCAGCTCCGCGGAGGGGGAGCAGTACTTC.

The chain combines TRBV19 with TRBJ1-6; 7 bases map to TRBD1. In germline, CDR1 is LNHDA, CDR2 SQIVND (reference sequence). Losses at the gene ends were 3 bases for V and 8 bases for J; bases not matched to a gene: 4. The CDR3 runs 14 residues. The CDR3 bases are TGTGCCAGTAGTATTGTCAGGGGGGATTCACCCCTCCACTTT. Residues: CASSIVRGDSPLHF.

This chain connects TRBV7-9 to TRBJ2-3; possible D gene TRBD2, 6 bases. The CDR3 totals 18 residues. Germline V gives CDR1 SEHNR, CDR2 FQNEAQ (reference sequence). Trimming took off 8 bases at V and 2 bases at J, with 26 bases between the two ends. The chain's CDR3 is CASAEPSRTLASTDTQYF. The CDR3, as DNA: TGTGCCAGCGCAGAACCCTCGAGGACACTAGCCTCCACAGATACGCAGTATTTT.

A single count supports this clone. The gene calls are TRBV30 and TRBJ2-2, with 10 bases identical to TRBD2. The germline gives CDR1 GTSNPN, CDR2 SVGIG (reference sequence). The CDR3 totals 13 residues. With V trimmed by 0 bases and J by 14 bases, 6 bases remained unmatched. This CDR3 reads CAWSVRASGSLFF. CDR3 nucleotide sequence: TGTGCCTGGAGTGTACGGGCTAGCGGGAGCCTGTTTTTT.

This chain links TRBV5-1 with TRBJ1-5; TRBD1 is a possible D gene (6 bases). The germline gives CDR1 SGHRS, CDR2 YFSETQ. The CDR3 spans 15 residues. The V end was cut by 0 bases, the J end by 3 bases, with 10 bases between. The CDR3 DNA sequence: TGCGCCAGCAGCTTGGCCGGACAGATCAATCAGCCCCAGCATTTT. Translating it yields CASSLAGQINQPQHF.

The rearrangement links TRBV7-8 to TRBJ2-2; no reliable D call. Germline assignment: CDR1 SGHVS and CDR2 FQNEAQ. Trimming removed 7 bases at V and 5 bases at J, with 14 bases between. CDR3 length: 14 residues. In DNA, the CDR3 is TGTGCCAGCAACACTCTGACGGGTACCGGGGAGCTGTTTTTT. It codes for CASNTLTGTGELFF.

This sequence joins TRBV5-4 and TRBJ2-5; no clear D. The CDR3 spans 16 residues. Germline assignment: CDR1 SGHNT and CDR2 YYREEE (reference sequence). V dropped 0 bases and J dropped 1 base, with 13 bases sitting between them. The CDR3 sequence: CASSLVLLNFQETQYF. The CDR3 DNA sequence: TGTGCCAGCAGCTTGGTCCTACTAAATTTCCAAGAGACCCAGTACTTC.

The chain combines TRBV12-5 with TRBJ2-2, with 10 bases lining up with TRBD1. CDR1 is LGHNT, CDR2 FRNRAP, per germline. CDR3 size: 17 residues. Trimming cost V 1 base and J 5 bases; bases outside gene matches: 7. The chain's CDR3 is CASGLGQGAVYTGELFF. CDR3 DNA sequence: TGTGCTAGTGGTTTGGGACAGGGGGCTGTGTATACCGGGGAGCTGTTTTTT.

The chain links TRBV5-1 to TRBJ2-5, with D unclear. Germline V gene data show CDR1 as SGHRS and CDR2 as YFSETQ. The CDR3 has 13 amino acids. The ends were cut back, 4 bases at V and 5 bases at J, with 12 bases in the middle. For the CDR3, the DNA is TGCGCCAGCAGCGCGCTAGGTGGGGAGACCCAGTACTTC. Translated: CASSALGGETQYF.

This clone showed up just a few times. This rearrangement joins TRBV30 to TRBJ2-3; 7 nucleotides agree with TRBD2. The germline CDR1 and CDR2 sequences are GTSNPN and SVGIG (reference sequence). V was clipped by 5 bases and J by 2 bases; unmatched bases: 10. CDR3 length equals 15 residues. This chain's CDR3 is CAWRRGFGVTDTQYF. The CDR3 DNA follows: TGTGCCTGGCGGCGGGGGTTTGGAGTCACAGATACGCAGTATTTT. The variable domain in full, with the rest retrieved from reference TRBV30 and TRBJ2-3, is SQTIHQWPATLVQPVGSPLSLECTVEGTSNPNLYWYRQAAGRGLQLLFYSVGIGQISSEVPQNLSASRPQDRQFILSSKKLLLSDSGFYLCAWRRGFGVTDTQYFGPGTRLTVL.

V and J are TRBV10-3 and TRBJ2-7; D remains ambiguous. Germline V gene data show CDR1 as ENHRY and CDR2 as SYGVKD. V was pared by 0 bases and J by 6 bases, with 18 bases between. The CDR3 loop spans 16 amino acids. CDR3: CAISESIASTTTEQYF. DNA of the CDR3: TGTGCCATCAGTGAGTCGATCGCATCTACAACAACCGAGCAGTACTTC.

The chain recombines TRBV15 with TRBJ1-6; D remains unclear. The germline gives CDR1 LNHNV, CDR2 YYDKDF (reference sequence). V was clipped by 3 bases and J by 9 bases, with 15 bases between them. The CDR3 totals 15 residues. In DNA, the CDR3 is TGTGCCACCAGCAGGACCAGAGATCCGGGTTCACCCCTCCACTTT. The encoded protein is CATSRTRDPGSPLHF.

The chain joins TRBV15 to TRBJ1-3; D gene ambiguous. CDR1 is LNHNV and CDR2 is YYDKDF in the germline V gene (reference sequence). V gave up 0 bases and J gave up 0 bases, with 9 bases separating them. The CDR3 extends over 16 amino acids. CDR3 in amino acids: CATSRDSPISGNTIYF. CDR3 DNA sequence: TGTGCCACCAGCAGAGATAGCCCAATCTCTGGAAACACCATATATTTT.

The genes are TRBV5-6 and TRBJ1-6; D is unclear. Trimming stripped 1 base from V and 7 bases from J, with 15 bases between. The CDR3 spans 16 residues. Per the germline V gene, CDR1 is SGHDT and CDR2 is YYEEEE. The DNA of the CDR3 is TGTGCCAGCAGCTTGTGGCTGGGAGGGCCAAATTCACCCCTCCACTTT. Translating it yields CASSLWLGGPNSPLHF.

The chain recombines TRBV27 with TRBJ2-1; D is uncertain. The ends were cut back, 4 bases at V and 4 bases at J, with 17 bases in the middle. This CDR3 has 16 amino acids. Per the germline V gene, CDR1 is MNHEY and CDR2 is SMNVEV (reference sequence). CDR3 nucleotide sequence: TGTGCCAGCAGTTCCCGTGCCCCGAACCGATACAATGAGCAGTTCTTC. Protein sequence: CASSSRAPNRYNEQFF.

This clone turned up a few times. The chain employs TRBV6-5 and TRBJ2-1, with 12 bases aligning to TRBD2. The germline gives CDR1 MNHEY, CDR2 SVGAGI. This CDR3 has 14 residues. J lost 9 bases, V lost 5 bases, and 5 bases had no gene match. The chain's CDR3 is CASSRLAGVGEQFF. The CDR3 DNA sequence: TGTGCCAGCAGTCGACTAGCGGGGGTTGGTGAGCAGTTCTTC.